Listed below are T cell receptor beta chains from one sample, sequenced in a study of shared clonotypes between healthy human individuals. The data were produced by immunoSEQ multiplex PCR, yet TCRdb's version contains in-frame clones alone and is incomplete. Of approximately 500,000 clones listed, 79% were seen once; the top ten hold roughly 13%. The material sequenced was PBMCs. The origin of the receptors is a middle-aged woman in good health. Some clones in this sample may be carry-over from other donors' samples. CDR3s include the opening cysteine and the closing phenylalanine or tryptophan. A D gene is named only where the DNA matches it firmly. Some rows have no size entry. The others give once, few or many, or a class for an expanded clone.

clone_size	d_call	j_call	v_call	cdr3_nt	cdr3_aa
few	NA	TRBJ2-2	TRBV6-5	TGTGCCAGCAGCATCTTGAGATCCGGGGAGCTGTTTTTT	CASSILRSGELFF
NA	NA	TRBJ2-3	TRBV10-1	TGCGCCAGCAGTGCCTTCCTGGAGGGAGCAAGAGATACGCAGTATTTT	CASSAFLEGARDTQYF
NA	TRBD1	TRBJ2-1	TRBV19	TGTGCCAGTAGTATGGCCGTTCCAGGACGGGACAGGGGGTCCAATGAGCAGTTCTTC	CASSMAVPGRDRGSNEQFF
NA	NA	TRBJ2-7	TRBV30	TGTGCCTGGAGTGTATTGGAGATCCCGACCTCCTACGAGCAGTACTTC	CAWSVLEIPTSYEQYF
NA	TRBD1	TRBJ2-7	TRBV23-1	TGCGCCAGCAGTCAAACCCCCTTGGGGACAGGCTCCTACGAGCAGTACTTC	CASSQTPLGTGSYEQYF
NA	TRBD2	TRBJ2-4	TRBV11-2	TGTGCCAGCAGGGGACTAGCGGGAGGGCCGGCCAAAAACATTCAGTACTTC	CASRGLAGGPAKNIQYF
few	TRBD2	TRBJ2-7	TRBV5-4	TGTGCCAGCAGCTGGTCCACTGCGGGGGGCTACGAGCAGTACTTC	CASSWSTAGGYEQYF
few	NA	TRBJ1-3	TRBV7-2	TGTGCCAGCAGCATAGGACAGGGAAACACCATATATTTT	CASSIGQGNTIYF
few	NA	TRBJ2-2	TRBV7-2	TGTGCCAGCAACACCTTGGCGGGGTTGGGGGAGCTGTTTTTT	CASNTLAGLGELFF
NA	NA	TRBJ2-5	TRBV4-1	TGCGCCAGCAGCCAAGGGGTTGGGCGACAAGAGACCCAGTACTTC	CASSQGVGRQETQYF
once	TRBD1	TRBJ1-4	TRBV7-3	TGTGCCAGCGCTGGCCGGGGACAGGGGCCGGCTAATGAAAAACTGTTTTTT	CASAGRGQGPANEKLFF
NA	NA	TRBJ2-2	TRBV7-3	TGTGCCAGCAGCTTAAGTTTGCCAGCCGACACCGGGGAGCTGTTTTTT	CASSLSLPADTGELFF
once	TRBD2	TRBJ2-1	TRBV4-2	TGTGCCAGCAGTCCGATAGCGGGAGAGGTTTACAATGAGCAGTTCTTC	CASSPIAGEVYNEQFF
NA	TRBD2	TRBJ2-7	TRBV5-1	TGCGCCAGCAGCTTCCCTAGCGGCTCCTACGAGCAGTACTTC	CASSFPSGSYEQYF
NA	TRBD2	TRBJ2-1	TRBV5-4	TGTGCCAGCATCCTAGCGGGAGACGTGGGCAATGAGCAGTTCTTC	CASILAGDVGNEQFF
NA	NA	TRBJ2-1	TRBV5-4	TGTGCCAGCAGCTTAGTGTCACCCCGGTTCCCCTACAATGAGCAGTTCTTC	CASSLVSPRFPYNEQFF
NA	NA	TRBJ1-5	TRBV2	TGTGCCAGCAACCAGATACAGACCAGCAATCAGCCCCAGCATTTT	CASNQIQTSNQPQHF
few	NA	TRBJ2-6	TRBV6-4	TGTGCCAGCAGCCCTGGGACCAACAACGTCCTGACTTTC	CASSPGTNNVLTF
once	TRBD1	TRBJ2-5	TRBV7-2	TGTGCCAGCAGCATAGGGACAGGGCGAGAGACCCAGTACTTC	CASSIGTGRETQYF
NA	TRBD1	TRBJ2-3	TRBV18	TGTGCCAGCTCACCGCAAGGGGGCGGGACAGATACGCAGTATTTT	CASSPQGGGTDTQYF
many	NA	TRBJ1-1	TRBV28	TGTGCCAGCAGTTTCGGGACGAACTACATGAACACTGAAGCTTTCTTT	CASSFGTNYMNTEAFF
once	TRBD2	TRBJ2-1	TRBV27	TGTGCCAGCAGACCCGGGGTGGCTAGCGGACCAAGAAGCTCCTACAATGAGCAGTTCTTC	CASRPGVASGPRSSYNEQFF
NA	NA	TRBJ1-4	TRBV2	TGTGCCAGCATAGGTGGAGGGAAGGAAAGGGAAAAACTGTTTTTT	CASIGGGKEREKLFF
NA	TRBD1	TRBJ2-5	TRBV5-1	TGCGCCAGCTGCATCGGACAGGGACAAGAGACCCAGTACTTC	CASCIGQGQETQYF
few	NA	TRBJ2-1	TRBV29-1	TGCAGCGTTGGGGGTGGAGTGACTAGTAACAATGAGCAGTTCTTC	CSVGGGVTSNNEQFF
NA	NA	TRBJ1-3	TRBV28	TGTGCCAGCAGTTCCCTCGGGATTCTCTCTGGAAACACCATATATTTT	CASSSLGILSGNTIYF
once	NA	TRBJ2-4	TRBV7-3	TGTGCCAGCAGCTCCCCAGGGGCCGGGGACATTCAGTACTTC	CASSSPGAGDIQYF
NA	NA	TRBJ2-7	TRBV7-2	TGTGCCAGCAGCGCTATACTAGGAGGGGGCGAGCAGTACTTC	CASSAILGGGEQYF
NA	TRBD2	TRBJ2-5	TRBV9	TGTGCCAGCGGGTTGGGGCTAGCGGGAGGAGAGACCCAGTACTTC	CASGLGLAGGETQYF
once	TRBD2	TRBJ2-1	TRBV25-1	TGTGCCAGCAGCCTTTTCGGACTAGCGGGAGATGAGCAGTTCTTC	CASSLFGLAGDEQFF
NA	NA	TRBJ2-2	TRBV30	TGTGCCTGGAGTGTAGGGTCAAAAGGCACCGGGGAGCTGTTTTTT	CAWSVGSKGTGELFF
many	NA	TRBJ1-4	TRBV18	TGTGCCAGCTCACCACAGGGGACTTCAAATGAAAAACTGTTTTTT	CASSPQGTSNEKLFF
NA	NA	TRBJ2-2	TRBV7-6	TGTGCCAGCAGCCGGAGGGCGAACACCGGGGAGCTGTTTTTT	CASSRRANTGELFF
once	NA	TRBJ2-5	TRBV28	TGTGCCAGCAAGACCTCGTGGGAGACCCAGTACTTC	CASKTSWETQYF
NA	NA	TRBJ1-5	TRBV5-1	TGCGCCAGCAGCCCAGATATGTCGGGGCAGCCCCAGCATTTT	CASSPDMSGQPQHF
NA	NA	TRBJ2-2	TRBV19	TGTGCCAGTAGTATAGCCAGCACCGGGGAGCTGTTTTTT	CASSIASTGELFF
NA	TRBD2	TRBJ2-1	TRBV9	TGTGCCAGCAGCGTAGGTCTAGCGGGAGACAATGAGCAGTTCTTC	CASSVGLAGDNEQFF
NA	NA	TRBJ2-7	TRBV30	TGTGCCTGGGGCCTCGCCACCTACGAGCAGTACTTC	CAWGLATYEQYF
NA	TRBD1	TRBJ1-1	TRBV5-1	TGCGCCAGCAGCCCGACCGGGACAGGTAACCCGGGGAACACTGAAGCTTTCTTT	CASSPTGTGNPGNTEAFF
NA	NA	TRBJ2-7	TRBV23-1	TGCGCCAGCAGTCATCCCGACAGAGCCTACGAGCAGTACTTC	CASSHPDRAYEQYF
NA	NA	TRBJ2-5	TRBV30	TGTGCCTGGAGTGTAGGTGAGACCCAGTACTTC	CAWSVGETQYF
NA	NA	TRBJ2-5	TRBV5-1	TGCGCCAGCAGTGATACGGCAGAGACCCAGTACTTC	CASSDTAETQYF
NA	NA	TRBJ2-2	TRBV19	TGTGCCAGTACCCTACAGATGAACACCGGGGAGCTGTTTTTT	CASTLQMNTGELFF
NA	TRBD1	TRBJ2-7	TRBV7-2	TGTGCCAGCAGCCCGGATACAGGGGCCGAGCAGTACTTC	CASSPDTGAEQYF
NA	TRBD2	TRBJ2-7	TRBV30	TGTGCCTGGAGTCTTTTAGCGGGAGGGCCCTCCAACGAGCAGTACTTC	CAWSLLAGGPSNEQYF
NA	TRBD1	TRBJ2-3	TRBV6-5	TGTGCCAGCAGTTCGAACCGGGACAGGGATGGTACGCAGTATTTT	CASSSNRDRDGTQYF
NA	TRBD1	TRBJ2-5	TRBV18	TGTGCCAGCTCACCTGGGACAGGGGAGACCCAGTACTTC	CASSPGTGETQYF
NA	TRBD1	TRBJ1-2	TRBV28	TGTGCCAGCATCAGGGGGGGCGAAGGCTACACCTTC	CASIRGGEGYTF
NA	TRBD1	TRBJ2-7	TRBV15	TGTGCCACCAGCAGAATCGACAGGGTCTACGAGCAGTACTTC	CATSRIDRVYEQYF
NA	NA	TRBJ1-2	TRBV6-1	TGTGCCAGCAGTCCGACCCGGGGGGACGGCTACACCTTC	CASSPTRGDGYTF
NA	NA	TRBJ1-1	TRBV18	TGTGCCAGCTCACCACCGGCAGGCTCCGACACTGAAGCTTTCTTT	CASSPPAGSDTEAFF
NA	TRBD1	TRBJ2-1	TRBV30	TGTGCCTGGAGTACCCCCGGGACAGGGTCCTACAATGAGCAGTTCTTC	CAWSTPGTGSYNEQFF